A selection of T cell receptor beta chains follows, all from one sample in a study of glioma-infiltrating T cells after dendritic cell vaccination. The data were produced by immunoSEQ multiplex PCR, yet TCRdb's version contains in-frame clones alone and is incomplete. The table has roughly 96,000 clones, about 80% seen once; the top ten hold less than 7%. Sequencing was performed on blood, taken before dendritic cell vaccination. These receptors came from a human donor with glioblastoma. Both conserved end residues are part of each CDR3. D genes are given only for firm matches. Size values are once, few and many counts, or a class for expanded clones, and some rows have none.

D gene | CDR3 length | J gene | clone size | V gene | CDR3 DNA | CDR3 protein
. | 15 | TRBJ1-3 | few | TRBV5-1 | TGCGCCAGCAGCCCGGACTTTTACTCTGGAAACACCATATATTTT | CASSPDFYSGNTIYF
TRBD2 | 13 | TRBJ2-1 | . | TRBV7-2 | TGTGCCAGCAGATCGGGACTAGAGGGGGGGCAGTTCTTC | CASRSGLEGGQFF
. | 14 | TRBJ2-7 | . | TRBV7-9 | TGTGCCAGCAGCTTAGACAGACATTCCTACGAGCAGTACTTC | CASSLDRHSYEQYF
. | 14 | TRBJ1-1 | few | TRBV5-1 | TGCGCCAGCAGCTTCGCAGGCGACAACACTGAAGCTTTCTTT | CASSFAGDNTEAFF
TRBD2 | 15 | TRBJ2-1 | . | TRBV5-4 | TGTGCCAGCAGTCCTAGCGGGAGCTCCTACAATGAGCAGTTCTTC | CASSPSGSSYNEQFF
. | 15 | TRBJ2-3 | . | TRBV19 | TGTGCCAGTAGTATTGCGGCTTCCATCACAGATACGCAGTATTTT | CASSIAASITDTQYF
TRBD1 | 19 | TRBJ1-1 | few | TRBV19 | TGTGCCAGTAGTATAGACCCTCTGGCAGGGGGCTGGGTGAACACTGAAGCTTTCTTT | CASSIDPLAGGWVNTEAFF
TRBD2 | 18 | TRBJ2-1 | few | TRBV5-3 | TGTGCCAGAAGCTTGGTGTTAGAGCTAGCGGGTCACTACAATGAGCAGTTCTTC | CARSLVLELAGHYNEQFF
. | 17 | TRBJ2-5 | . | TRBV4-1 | TGCGCCAGCAGCCAAGATCCCGCGGGGGCGCAGCAAGAGACCCAGTACTTC | CASSQDPAGAQQETQYF
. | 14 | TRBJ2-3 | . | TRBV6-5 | TGTGCCAGCAGTTCCCAGCTGGGCAGGGATACGCAGTATTTT | CASSSQLGRDTQYF
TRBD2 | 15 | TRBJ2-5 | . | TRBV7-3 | TGTGCCAGCAGCTCTAGCGGGGGGGCGCAAGAGACCCAGTACTTC | CASSSSGGAQETQYF
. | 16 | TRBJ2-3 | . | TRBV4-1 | TGCGCCAGCAGCCAAGGGGGGCGGTCTAGCACAGATACGCAGTATTTT | CASSQGGRSSTDTQYF
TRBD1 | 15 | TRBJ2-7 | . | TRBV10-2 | TGCGCCAGCAGTGAGAAAGGGACAGGGGTCTACGAGCAGTACTTC | CASSEKGTGVYEQYF
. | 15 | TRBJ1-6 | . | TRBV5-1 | TGCGCCAGCAGCTTGGTGGGGGAGGAGAATTCACCCCTCCACTTT | CASSLVGEENSPLHF
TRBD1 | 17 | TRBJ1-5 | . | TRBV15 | TGTGCCACCAGCAGAGAAGGACAGGGGGCCTTCGCCCAGCCCCAGCATTTT | CATSREGQGAFAQPQHF
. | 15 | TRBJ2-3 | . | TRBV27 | TGTGCCAGCAGTTTACACTTGCGTAGCACAGATACGCAGTATTTT | CASSLHLRSTDTQYF
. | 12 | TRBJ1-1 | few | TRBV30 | TGTGCCTGGAGAACAGGGAACACTGAAGCTTTCTTT | CAWRTGNTEAFF
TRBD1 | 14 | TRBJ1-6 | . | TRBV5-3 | TGTGCCAGAAGGTGGGGACAGGATAATTCACCCCTCCACTTT | CARRWGQDNSPLHF
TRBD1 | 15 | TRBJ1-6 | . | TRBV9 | TGTGCCAGCAGCGCCGGGACAGCCCGCGATTCACCCCTCCACTTT | CASSAGTARDSPLHF
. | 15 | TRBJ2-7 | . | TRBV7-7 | TGTGCTAGCAGCTTGCGGTTGGGTCGGAACTACGAGCAGTACTTC | CASSLRLGRNYEQYF
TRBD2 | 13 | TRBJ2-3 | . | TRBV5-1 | TGCGCCAGCAGCGATCCTAGCGGGAATACGCAGTATTTT | CASSDPSGNTQYF
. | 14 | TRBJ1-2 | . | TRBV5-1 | TGCGCCAGCAGCTTGGCAGGGGATAACTATGGCTACACCTTC | CASSLAGDNYGYTF
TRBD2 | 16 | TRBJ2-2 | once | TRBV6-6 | TGTGCCAGCAGGCTCACAACGGGAGGGAACACCGGGGAGCTGTTTTTT | CASRLTTGGNTGELFF
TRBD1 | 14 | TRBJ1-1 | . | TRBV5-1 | TGCGCCAGCAGCCTACTAGGGGGCGCGACTGAAGCTTTCTTT | CASSLLGGATEAFF